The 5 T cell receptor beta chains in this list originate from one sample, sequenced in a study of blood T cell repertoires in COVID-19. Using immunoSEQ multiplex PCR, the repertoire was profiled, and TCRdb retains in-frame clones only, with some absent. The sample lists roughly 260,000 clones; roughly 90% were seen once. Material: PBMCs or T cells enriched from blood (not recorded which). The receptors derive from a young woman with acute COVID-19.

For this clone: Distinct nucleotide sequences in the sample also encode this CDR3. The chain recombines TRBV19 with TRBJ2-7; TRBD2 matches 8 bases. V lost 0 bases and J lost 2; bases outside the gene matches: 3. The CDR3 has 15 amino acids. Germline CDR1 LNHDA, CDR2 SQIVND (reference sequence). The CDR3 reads CASSIETSGTYEQYF. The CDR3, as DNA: TGTGCCAGTAGTATAGAAACTAGCGGTACCTACGAGCAGTACTTC.

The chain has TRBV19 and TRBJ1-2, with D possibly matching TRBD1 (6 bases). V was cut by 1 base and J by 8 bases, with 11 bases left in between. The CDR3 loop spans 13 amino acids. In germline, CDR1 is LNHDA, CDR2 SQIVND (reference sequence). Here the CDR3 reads CASSIGRGRGYTF. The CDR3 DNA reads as TGTGCCAGTAGTATAGGCAGGGGCAGGGGCTACACCTTC.

CDR3 loop: CASSSPGTGRLLYGYTF. The DNA for the CDR3 is TGTGCCAGCAGCAGTCCCGGGACAGGGCGGCTGCTCTATGGCTACACCTTC. The chain links TRBV11-2 to TRBJ1-2; 9 bases agree with TRBD1. V shed 5 bases, J shed 4 bases, and the junction held 14 bases outside the gene matches. The germline CDR1 and CDR2 sequences are SGHAT and FQNNGV. This CDR3 has 17 residues.

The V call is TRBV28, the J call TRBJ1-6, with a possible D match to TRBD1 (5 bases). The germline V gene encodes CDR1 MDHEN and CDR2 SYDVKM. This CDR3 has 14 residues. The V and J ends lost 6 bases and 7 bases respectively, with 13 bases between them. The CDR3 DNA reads TGTGCCAGCAGATTTTCAGGGTTCAATTCACCCCTCCACTTT. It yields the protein CASRFSGFNSPLHF.

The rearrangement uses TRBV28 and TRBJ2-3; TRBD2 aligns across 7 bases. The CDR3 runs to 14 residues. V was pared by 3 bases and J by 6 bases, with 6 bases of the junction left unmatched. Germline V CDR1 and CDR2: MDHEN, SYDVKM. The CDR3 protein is CASSFASGVDTQYF. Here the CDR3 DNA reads TGTGCCAGCAGTTTTGCTAGCGGTGTGGATACGCAGTATTTT.